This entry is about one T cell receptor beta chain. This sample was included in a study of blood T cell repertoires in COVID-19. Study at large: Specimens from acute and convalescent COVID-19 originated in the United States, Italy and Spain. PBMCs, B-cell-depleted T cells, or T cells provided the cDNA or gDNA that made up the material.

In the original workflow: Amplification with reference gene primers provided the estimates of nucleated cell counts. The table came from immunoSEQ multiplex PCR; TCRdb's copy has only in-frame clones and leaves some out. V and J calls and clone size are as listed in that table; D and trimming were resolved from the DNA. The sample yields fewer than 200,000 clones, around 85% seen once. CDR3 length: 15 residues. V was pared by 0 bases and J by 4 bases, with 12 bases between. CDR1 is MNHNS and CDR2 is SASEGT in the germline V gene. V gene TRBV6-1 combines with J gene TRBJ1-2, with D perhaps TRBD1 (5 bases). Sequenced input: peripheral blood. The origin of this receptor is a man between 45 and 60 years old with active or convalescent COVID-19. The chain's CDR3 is CASSEASQGTYGYTF. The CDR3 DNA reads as TGTGCCAGCAGTGAAGCGTCGCAGGGAACCTATGGCTACACCTTC.